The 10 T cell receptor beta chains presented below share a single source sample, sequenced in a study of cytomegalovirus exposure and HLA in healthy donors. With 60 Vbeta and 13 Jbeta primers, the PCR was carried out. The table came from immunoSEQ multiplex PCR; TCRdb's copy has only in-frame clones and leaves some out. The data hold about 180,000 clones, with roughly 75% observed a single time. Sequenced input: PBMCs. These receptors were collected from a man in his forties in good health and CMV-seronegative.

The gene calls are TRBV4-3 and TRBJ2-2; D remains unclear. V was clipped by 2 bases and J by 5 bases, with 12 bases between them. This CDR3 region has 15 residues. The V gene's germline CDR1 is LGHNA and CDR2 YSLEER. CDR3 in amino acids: CASSQSLFPTGELFF. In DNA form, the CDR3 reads TGCGCCAGCAGCCAATCACTATTCCCAACCGGGGAGCTGTTTTTT.

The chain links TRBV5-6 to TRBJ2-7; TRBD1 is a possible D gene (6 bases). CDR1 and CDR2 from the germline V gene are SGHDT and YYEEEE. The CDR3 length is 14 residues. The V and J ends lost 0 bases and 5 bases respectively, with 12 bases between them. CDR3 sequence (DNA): TGTGCCAGCAGCTTGGTTCCAGGGGAAGACGAGCAGTACTTC. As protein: CASSLVPGEDEQYF.

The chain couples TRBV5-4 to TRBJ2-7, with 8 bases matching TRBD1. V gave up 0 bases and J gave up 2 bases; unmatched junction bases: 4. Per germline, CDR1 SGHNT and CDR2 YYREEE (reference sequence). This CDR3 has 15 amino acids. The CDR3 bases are TGTGCCAGCAGCTTGGCAGGGGGCAGCGCCTACGAGCAGTACTTC. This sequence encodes CASSLAGGSAYEQYF.

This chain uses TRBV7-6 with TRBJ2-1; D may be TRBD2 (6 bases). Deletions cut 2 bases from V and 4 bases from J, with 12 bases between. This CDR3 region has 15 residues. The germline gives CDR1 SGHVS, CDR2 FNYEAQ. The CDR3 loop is CASSLFRGEYNEQFF. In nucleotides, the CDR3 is TGTGCCAGCAGCTTATTTCGCGGGGAGTACAATGAGCAGTTCTTC.

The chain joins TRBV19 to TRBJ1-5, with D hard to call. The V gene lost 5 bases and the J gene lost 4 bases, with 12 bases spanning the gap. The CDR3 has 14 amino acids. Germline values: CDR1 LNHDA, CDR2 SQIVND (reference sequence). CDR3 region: CASSWEGLNQPQHF. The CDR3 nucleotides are TGTGCCAGTAGTTGGGAGGGTTTGAATCAGCCCCAGCATTTT.

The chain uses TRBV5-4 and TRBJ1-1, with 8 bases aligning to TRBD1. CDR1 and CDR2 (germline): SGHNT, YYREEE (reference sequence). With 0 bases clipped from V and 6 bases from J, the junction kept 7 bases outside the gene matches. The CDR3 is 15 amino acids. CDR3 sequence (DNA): TGTGCCAGCAGCTTGGAGGACAGGGATCTCCCTGAAGCTTTCTTT. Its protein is CASSLEDRDLPEAFF.

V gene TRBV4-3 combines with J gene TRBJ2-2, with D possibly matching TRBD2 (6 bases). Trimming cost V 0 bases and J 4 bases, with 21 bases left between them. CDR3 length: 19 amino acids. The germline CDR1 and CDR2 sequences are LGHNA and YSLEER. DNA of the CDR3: TGCGCCAGCAGCCAAGATAGTCGACGGGGGTCTCGGAGCACCGGGGAGCTGTTTTTT. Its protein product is CASSQDSRRGSRSTGELFF.

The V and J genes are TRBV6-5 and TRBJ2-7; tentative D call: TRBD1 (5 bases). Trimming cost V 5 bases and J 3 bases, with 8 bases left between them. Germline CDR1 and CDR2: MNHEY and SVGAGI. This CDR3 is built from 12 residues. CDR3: CASSGQGYEQYF. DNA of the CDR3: TGTGCCAGCAGTGGGCAGGGCTACGAGCAGTACTTC.

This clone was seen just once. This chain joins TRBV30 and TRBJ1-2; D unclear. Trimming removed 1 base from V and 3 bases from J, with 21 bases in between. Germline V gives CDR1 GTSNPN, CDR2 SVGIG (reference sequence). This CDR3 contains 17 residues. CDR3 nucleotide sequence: TGTGCCTGGAGTGGGTCCTCGGCAGGCCAGGTTTACTATGGCTACACCTTC. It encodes CAWSGSSAGQVYYGYTF. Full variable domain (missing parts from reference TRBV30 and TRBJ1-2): SQTIHQWPATLVQPVGSPLSLECTVEGTSNPNLYWYRQAAGRGLQLLFYSVGIGQISSEVPQNLSASRPQDRQFILSSKKLLLSDSGFYLCAWSGSSAGQVYYGYTFGSGTRLTVV.

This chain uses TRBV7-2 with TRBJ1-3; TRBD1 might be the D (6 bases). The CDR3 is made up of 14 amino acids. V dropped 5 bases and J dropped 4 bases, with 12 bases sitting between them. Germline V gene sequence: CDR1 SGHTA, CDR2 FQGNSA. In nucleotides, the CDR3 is TGTGCCAGCAGCCCGACAGGTTACGGAAACACCATATATTTT. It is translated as CASSPTGYGNTIYF.